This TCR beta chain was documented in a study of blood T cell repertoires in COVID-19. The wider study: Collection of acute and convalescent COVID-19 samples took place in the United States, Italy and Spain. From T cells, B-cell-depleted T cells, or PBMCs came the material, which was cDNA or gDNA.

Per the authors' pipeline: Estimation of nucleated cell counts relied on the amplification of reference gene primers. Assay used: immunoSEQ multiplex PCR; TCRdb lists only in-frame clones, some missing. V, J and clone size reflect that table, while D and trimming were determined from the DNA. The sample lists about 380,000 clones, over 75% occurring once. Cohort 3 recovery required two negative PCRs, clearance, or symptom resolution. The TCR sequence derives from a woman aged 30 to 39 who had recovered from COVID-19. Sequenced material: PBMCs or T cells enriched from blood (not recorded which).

This CDR3 reads CASKPGQGKGEQFF. The CDR3 DNA reads TGTGCCAGCAAGCCGGGACAGGGGAAAGGTGAGCAGTTCTTC. The chain employs TRBV27 and TRBJ2-1, with 10 bases aligning to TRBD1. The CDR3 is 14 amino acids. J lost 9 bases, V lost 7 bases, and 9 bases had no gene match. The germline V gene has CDR1 MNHEY and CDR2 SMNVEV (reference sequence).